This T cell receptor beta chain stems from a study of blood T cell repertoires in COVID-19. Overall study: Spain, Italy and the United States supplied samples that represented acute and convalescent COVID-19. Nucleic acid was either cDNA or gDNA, and it came from T cells, B-cell-depleted T cells, or PBMCs.

In the original analysis: Amplified reference gene primers provided the basis for estimating nucleated cell counts. TCRdb's table, derived via immunoSEQ multiplex PCR, lists solely in-frame clones and lacks some. The D gene and trimming were derived from the DNA, and the V and J assignments and clone size from that table. The data contain about 130,000 clones, roughly 85% of them singletons. Between the trimmed V and J ends, which lost 0 bases and 9 bases, there was a span of 10 bases. The CDR3 runs to 14 residues. CDR1 is SGHDT and CDR2 is YYEEEE in the germline V gene. The receptor was derived from a human donor in a cohort sampled during active COVID-19. Sequences were obtained from peripheral blood. The chain uses TRBV5-6 and TRBJ1-6; possible D gene TRBD1, 6 bases. In DNA, the CDR3 is TGTGCCAGCAGCTTGGACAGGGTCAGTTCACCCCTCCACTTT. Protein product: CASSLDRVSSPLHF.